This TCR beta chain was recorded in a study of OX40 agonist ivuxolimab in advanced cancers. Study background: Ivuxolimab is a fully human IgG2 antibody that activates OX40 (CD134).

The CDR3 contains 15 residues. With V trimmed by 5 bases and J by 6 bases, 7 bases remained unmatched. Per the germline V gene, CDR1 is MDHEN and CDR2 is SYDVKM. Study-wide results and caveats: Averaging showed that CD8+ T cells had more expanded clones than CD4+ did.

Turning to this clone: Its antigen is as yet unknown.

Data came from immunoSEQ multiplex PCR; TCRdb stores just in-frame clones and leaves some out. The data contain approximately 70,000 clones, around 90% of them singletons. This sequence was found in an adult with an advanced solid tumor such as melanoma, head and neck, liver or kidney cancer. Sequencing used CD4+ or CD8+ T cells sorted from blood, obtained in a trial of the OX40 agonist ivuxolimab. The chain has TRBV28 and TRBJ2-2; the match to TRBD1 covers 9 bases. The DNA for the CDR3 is TGTGCCAGCAGTCCGGACAGGGGAAGGGCCGGGGAGCTGTTTTTT. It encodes CASSPDRGRAGELFF.